These T cell receptor beta chains were read from a single sample in a study of shared clonotypes between healthy human individuals. Some clones are missing from TCRdb's copy, which holds only in-frame ones; the method was immunoSEQ multiplex PCR. Among approximately 2.3 million clones listed, approximately 93% were seen once. Source material: naive CD4+ T cells from PBMCs. The receptor set was obtained from a man between 18 and 29 years old in good health. Some clones in this sample may be carry-over from other donors' samples. CDR3s include the opening cysteine and the closing phenylalanine or tryptophan. Fields, in order: V gene, D gene, J gene, clone size, CDR3 DNA, CDR3 protein. A D gene is named only where the DNA matches it firmly. Size values are once, few and many counts, or a class for expanded clones, and some rows have none.

v_call: TRBV9
d_call: NA
j_call: TRBJ1-5
clone_size: NA
cdr3_nt: TGTGCCAGCAGCGGCTGGGATGAGGGCAGGGCTCAGCCCCAGCATTTT
cdr3_aa: CASSGWDEGRAQPQHF

v_call: TRBV27
d_call: NA
j_call: TRBJ1-4
clone_size: NA
cdr3_nt: TGTGCCAGCAGTTCTTTAGGGGCGGCCGGTGAAAAACTGTTTTTT
cdr3_aa: CASSSLGAAGEKLFF

v_call: TRBV19
d_call: NA
j_call: TRBJ2-5
clone_size: NA
cdr3_nt: TGTGCCAGTGGGGTACAGGTACAAGAGACCCAGTACTTC
cdr3_aa: CASGVQVQETQYF

v_call: TRBV5-1
d_call: NA
j_call: TRBJ2-1
clone_size: NA
cdr3_nt: TGCGCCAGCAGCGGGACGACGAGCTACAATGAGCAGTTCTTC
cdr3_aa: CASSGTTSYNEQFF

v_call: TRBV25-1
d_call: TRBD1
j_call: TRBJ1-2
clone_size: NA
cdr3_nt: TGTGCCAGCAGTCCACACACAGGGGGCGCAGGCTACACCTTC
cdr3_aa: CASSPHTGGAGYTF

v_call: TRBV5-1
d_call: TRBD1
j_call: TRBJ1-4
clone_size: NA
cdr3_nt: TGCGCCAGCAGCCTCGGGACAGGGCCAACCGAAAAACTGTTTTTT
cdr3_aa: CASSLGTGPTEKLFF

v_call: TRBV28
d_call: TRBD1
j_call: TRBJ1-3
clone_size: NA
cdr3_nt: TGTGCCAGCAGTCCCCCCAGGACAGGGCCTGGAAACACCATATATTTT
cdr3_aa: CASSPPRTGPGNTIYF

v_call: TRBV4-1
d_call: NA
j_call: TRBJ2-7
clone_size: NA
cdr3_nt: TGCGCCAGCAGCCAAGAGATGGTTTCCTACGAGCAGTACTTC
cdr3_aa: CASSQEMVSYEQYF

v_call: TRBV5-1
d_call: TRBD2
j_call: TRBJ2-5
clone_size: NA
cdr3_nt: TGCGCCAGCAGCTTAGGGACTAGCGGGAGGGCCGGAGAGACCCAGTACTTC
cdr3_aa: CASSLGTSGRAGETQYF

v_call: TRBV4-1
d_call: TRBD1
j_call: TRBJ1-4
clone_size: NA
cdr3_nt: TGCGCCAGCAGCCAACCGACAGGGAACTACTGGTCTAATGAAAAACTGTTTTTT
cdr3_aa: CASSQPTGNYWSNEKLFF

v_call: TRBV15
d_call: TRBD1
j_call: TRBJ1-4
clone_size: NA
cdr3_nt: TGTGCCACCAGCCCAGGGACAGGAGTTAATGAAAAACTGTTTTTT
cdr3_aa: CATSPGTGVNEKLFF

v_call: TRBV5-1
d_call: NA
j_call: TRBJ2-3
clone_size: NA
cdr3_nt: TGCGCCAGCAGCGCGAGGTACCCGGATACCACAGATACGCAGTATTTT
cdr3_aa: CASSARYPDTTDTQYF

v_call: TRBV2
d_call: TRBD1
j_call: TRBJ2-5
clone_size: NA
cdr3_nt: TGTGCCAGCAGTGAAGAGGGGGGACAGGGGGAGACCCAGTACTTC
cdr3_aa: CASSEEGGQGETQYF

v_call: TRBV29-1
d_call: NA
j_call: TRBJ2-5
clone_size: NA
cdr3_nt: TGCAGCGTTGCCTTGTTAGTCCCACAAGAGACCCAGTACTTC
cdr3_aa: CSVALLVPQETQYF

v_call: TRBV6-1
d_call: NA
j_call: TRBJ1-5
clone_size: NA
cdr3_nt: TGTGCCAGCAGTGCGATCCGCAATCAGCCCCAGCATTTT
cdr3_aa: CASSAIRNQPQHF

v_call: TRBV28
d_call: TRBD1
j_call: TRBJ1-2
clone_size: NA
cdr3_nt: TGTGCCAGCAGCCACCGACAGGGGCAACATTTAGGGGGCTACACCTTC
cdr3_aa: CASSHRQGQHLGGYTF

v_call: TRBV6-5
d_call: NA
j_call: TRBJ2-5
clone_size: once
cdr3_nt: TGTGCCAGCAGTTATGAAGGGTACCAAGAGACCCAGTACTTC
cdr3_aa: CASSYEGYQETQYF

v_call: TRBV5-1
d_call: NA
j_call: TRBJ2-1
clone_size: NA
cdr3_nt: TGCGCCAGCAGCTTGCTAGGGCCCAGCAATGAGCAGTTCTTC
cdr3_aa: CASSLLGPSNEQFF

v_call: TRBV28
d_call: NA
j_call: TRBJ1-1
clone_size: NA
cdr3_nt: TGTGCCAGCAGTTTATGGTCCTTTGAACAGAACACTGAAGCTTTCTTT
cdr3_aa: CASSLWSFEQNTEAFF

v_call: TRBV5-1
d_call: NA
j_call: TRBJ1-1
clone_size: NA
cdr3_nt: TGCGCCAGCAGCGTATCAGGGGATAGCACTGAAGCTTTCTTT
cdr3_aa: CASSVSGDSTEAFF

v_call: TRBV28
d_call: NA
j_call: TRBJ2-2
clone_size: NA
cdr3_nt: TGTGCCAGCACGCCTTACACCGGGGAGCTGTTTTTT
cdr3_aa: CASTPYTGELFF

v_call: TRBV7-2
d_call: NA
j_call: TRBJ1-3
clone_size: NA
cdr3_nt: TGTGCCAGCAGCTTAGTCAGCAGGAGAACTGGAAACACCATATATTTT
cdr3_aa: CASSLVSRRTGNTIYF

v_call: TRBV7-8
d_call: TRBD1
j_call: TRBJ1-6
clone_size: NA
cdr3_nt: TGTGCCAGCAGCCAAACGGGACAGACGCCTTCACCCCTCCACTTT
cdr3_aa: CASSQTGQTPSPLHF

v_call: TRBV9
d_call: TRBD2
j_call: TRBJ2-7
clone_size: NA
cdr3_nt: TGTGCCAGCAGTGGCCCGGGACTAGGGTCCAGCGACGAGCAGTACTTC
cdr3_aa: CASSGPGLGSSDEQYF

v_call: TRBV7-6
d_call: NA
j_call: TRBJ2-7
clone_size: NA
cdr3_nt: TGTGCCAGCAGCTTAGTTGCTACCTTCTCCTACGAGCAGTACTTC
cdr3_aa: CASSLVATFSYEQYF

v_call: TRBV7-2
d_call: NA
j_call: TRBJ2-6
clone_size: NA
cdr3_nt: TGTGCCAGCAGCCTCGGGTTTCTCTCTGGGGCCAACGTCCTGACTTTC
cdr3_aa: CASSLGFLSGANVLTF

v_call: TRBV27
d_call: NA
j_call: TRBJ1-5
clone_size: NA
cdr3_nt: TGTGCCAGCAGTTTACAAGGGTTTAGTCAGCCCCAGCATTTT
cdr3_aa: CASSLQGFSQPQHF

v_call: TRBV25-1
d_call: TRBD1
j_call: TRBJ2-7
clone_size: NA
cdr3_nt: TGTGCCAGCAGTGCCACAGGGGCTCCTTCCTACGAGCAGTACTTC
cdr3_aa: CASSATGAPSYEQYF

v_call: TRBV11-3
d_call: NA
j_call: TRBJ2-3
clone_size: NA
cdr3_nt: TGTGCCAGCAGCTTAGATCGATATACGCAGTATTTT
cdr3_aa: CASSLDRYTQYF

v_call: TRBV5-1
d_call: NA
j_call: TRBJ1-2
clone_size: once
cdr3_nt: TGCGCCAGCAGCTTGGAGACCGGGCCGGCCTATGGCTACACCTTC
cdr3_aa: CASSLETGPAYGYTF

v_call: TRBV2
d_call: TRBD2
j_call: TRBJ2-1
clone_size: NA
cdr3_nt: TGTGCCAGCAGTAAAGAACTAGCGGGAACCAATGAGCAGTTCTTC
cdr3_aa: CASSKELAGTNEQFF

v_call: TRBV7-9
d_call: NA
j_call: TRBJ2-3
clone_size: NA
cdr3_nt: TGTGCCAGCAGCTCGGGACGGGCTGCCACAGATACGCAGTATTTT
cdr3_aa: CASSSGRAATDTQYF

v_call: TRBV5-6
d_call: NA
j_call: TRBJ2-2
clone_size: NA
cdr3_nt: TGTGCCAGCAGCTCCGTCGGGGAGCTGTTTTTT
cdr3_aa: CASSSVGELFF

v_call: TRBV28
d_call: TRBD1
j_call: TRBJ1-5
clone_size: NA
cdr3_nt: TGTGCCAGCAGAACCCGACAGGGTGAGTGGTTCAATCAGCCCCAGCATTTT
cdr3_aa: CASRTRQGEWFNQPQHF

v_call: TRBV2
d_call: NA
j_call: TRBJ2-2
clone_size: NA
cdr3_nt: TGTGCCAGCAGCGCAGACAGGCAGGACGTCACCGGGGAGCTGTTTTTT
cdr3_aa: CASSADRQDVTGELFF

v_call: TRBV19
d_call: NA
j_call: TRBJ1-1
clone_size: NA
cdr3_nt: TGTGCCAGTAGTATAACGGGGGGCCCGAACACTGAAGCTTTCTTT
cdr3_aa: CASSITGGPNTEAFF

v_call: TRBV5-1
d_call: NA
j_call: TRBJ1-1
clone_size: NA
cdr3_nt: TGCGCCAGCAGCTTGGGGACCCGACAGTCTGAAGCTTTCTTT
cdr3_aa: CASSLGTRQSEAFF

v_call: TRBV5-4
d_call: TRBD1
j_call: TRBJ2-5
clone_size: NA
cdr3_nt: TGTGCCAGCAGCCTATCAGGGGGCTCCGAGACCCAGTACTTC
cdr3_aa: CASSLSGGSETQYF